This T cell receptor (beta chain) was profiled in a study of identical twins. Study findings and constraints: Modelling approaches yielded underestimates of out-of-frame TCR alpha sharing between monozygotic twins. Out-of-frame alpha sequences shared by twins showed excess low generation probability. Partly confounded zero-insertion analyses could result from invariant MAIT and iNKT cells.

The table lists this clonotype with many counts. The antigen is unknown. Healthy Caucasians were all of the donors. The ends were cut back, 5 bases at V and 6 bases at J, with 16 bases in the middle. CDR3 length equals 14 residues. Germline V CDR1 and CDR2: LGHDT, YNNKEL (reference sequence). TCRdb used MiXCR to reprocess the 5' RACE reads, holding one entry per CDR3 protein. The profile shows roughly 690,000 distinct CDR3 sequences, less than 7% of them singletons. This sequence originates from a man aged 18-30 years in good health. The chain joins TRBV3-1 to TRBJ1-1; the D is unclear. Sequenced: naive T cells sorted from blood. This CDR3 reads CASSAPKTESEAFF. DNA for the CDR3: TGTGCCAGCAGCGCTCCCAAGACGGAGTCTGAAGCTTTCTTT.